Each of the 10 T cell receptor beta chains below was sequenced from the same sample in a study of response to subunit inactivated influenza vaccine. From the RT-PCR reads, TCRdb called clonotypes with MiXCR, one entry per CDR3 protein. The data show hundreds of thousands of distinct CDR3 sequences, 12% to 15% seen once. The sequencing here drew on PBMCs from blood, taken less than 15 days before vaccination. These receptors all stem from a man aged 50 to 60 who received an inactivated influenza vaccine.

Here the CDR3 DNA reads TGTGCCAGCAGGGCCCAAGGGCGCAGGGGGCACGGCTACACCTTC. Protein sequence: CASRAQGRRGHGYTF. This chain links TRBV11-2 with TRBJ1-2; 8 nucleotides line up with TRBD1. The CDR3 consists of 15 residues. V dropped 6 bases and J dropped 8; count of bases not matched to a gene: 14. The germline gives CDR1 SGHAT, CDR2 FQNNGV.

This clonotype was seen many times. This chain uses TRBV6-2 or TRBV6-3 with TRBJ1-5; no clear D. The V and J ends lost 2 bases and 7 bases respectively, with 9 bases between them. Germline assignment: CDR1 MNHEY and CDR2 SVGEGT. The CDR3 runs 13 residues. The CDR3 here is CASSYHTGQPQHF. The CDR3 DNA is TGTGCCAGCAGTTACCACACCGGCCAGCCCCAGCATTTT.

The chain combines TRBV12-3 or TRBV12-4 with TRBJ2-3; D is perhaps TRBD1 or TRBD2 (5 bases each). Trimming pared 7 bases from V and 3 bases from J, leaving 14 bases between. The CDR3 runs to 14 residues. This CDR3 reads CASTWGSLTDTQYF. CDR3 sequence (DNA): TGTGCCAGCACCTGGGGGTCCCTAACAGATACGCAGTATTTT.

The rearrangement joins TRBV7-2 to TRBJ2-3; D ambiguous. The CDR3 totals 12 residues. V was cut by 3 bases and J by 6 bases, with 7 bases left in between. Germline CDR1 reads SGHTA; CDR2 reads FQGNSA. CDR3 amino acids: CASSLSWDTQYF. The CDR3 DNA is TGTGCCAGCAGCTTGTCCTGGGATACGCAGTATTTT.

This clonotype turned up a few times. The chain is built from TRBV29-1 and TRBJ1-4; maybe TRBD1 (6 bases). The CDR3 consists of 13 residues. The germline V and J ends were trimmed by 6 bases and 1 base, with 9 bases remaining between them. Germline V gene sequence: CDR1 SQVTM, CDR2 ANQGSEA. The CDR3 coding sequence is TGCAGCGTAGGGACACTAACTAATGAAAAACTGTTTTTT. Residues: CSVGTLTNEKLFF.

This clonotype showed up just a few times. Germline is not matched at one junction end, which may reflect a read error. The genes are TRBV7-2 and TRBJ2-5; TRBD1 agrees at 9 bases. Germline-derived CDR1 and CDR2 are SGHTA and FQGNSA. The CDR3 is made up of 15 amino acids. CDR3 residues: CASSVRQGGQDTQYF. CDR3 DNA: TGTGCCAGCAGCGTCCGACAGGGGGGACAAGATACCCAGTACTTC. Combining the CDR3 with reference TRBV7-2 and TRBJ2-5 gives the whole variable domain GAGVSQSPSNKVTEKGKDVELRCDPISGHTALYWYRQSLGQGLEFLIYFQGNSAPDKSGLPSDRFSAERTGGSVSTLTIQRTQQEDSAVYLCASSVRQGGQDTQYFGPGTRLLVL.

This clonotype showed up just a few times. This chain uses TRBV6-2 or TRBV6-3 with TRBJ1-5; D possibly corresponds to TRBD1 (6 bases). Germline assignment: CDR1 MNHEY and CDR2 SVGEGT. Trimming cost V 6 bases and J 7 bases, with 13 bases left between them. The CDR3 loop spans 13 amino acids. CDR3 loop: CASRTQGRQPQHF. DNA for the CDR3: TGTGCCAGCAGGACACAGGGTAGGCAGCCCCAGCATTTT.

This clonotype has more than one count but fewer than ten. The V and J genes are TRBV9 and TRBJ2-1; possible D gene TRBD2, 5 bases. The length of the CDR3 is 16 residues. Per germline, CDR1 SGDLS and CDR2 YYNGEE. V was shortened by 7 bases and J by 5 bases, with 22 bases between the two germline ends. The CDR3 sequence: CASADPGYDLNNEQFF. The CDR3 region has the DNA TGTGCCAGCGCCGATCCGGGATATGACCTTAACAATGAGCAGTTCTTC.

The J gene is TRBJ2-3, the V gene TRBV12-3 or TRBV12-4, with 8 bases aligning to TRBD1. The CDR3 consists of 14 residues. V trimming: 7 bases; J trimming: 0 bases; junction bases outside the gene matches: 3. CDR3 protein: CASNRQGSTDTQYF. The CDR3, as DNA: TGTGCCAGCAATCGACAGGGGAGCACAGATACGCAGTATTTT.

This clonotype was seen a handful of times. J is TRBJ2-5 and V is TRBV11-2; possible D gene TRBD1, 5 bases. V lost 0 bases to trimming and J lost 7 bases, with 9 bases between them. The CDR3 runs to 13 residues. Germline CDR1 reads SGHAT; CDR2 reads FQNNGV. The DNA for the CDR3 is TGTGCCAGCAGCTTAGACAGGGTGGGGACCCAGTACTTC. As protein: CASSLDRVGTQYF. Together with reference TRBV11-2 and TRBJ2-5, the CDR3 gives the full variable domain: EAGVAQSPRYKIIEKRQSVAFWCNPISGHATLYWYQQILGQGPKLLIQFQNNGVVDDSQLPKDRFSAERLKGVDSTLKIQPAKLEDSAVYLCASSLDRVGTQYFGPGTRLLVL.